This T cell receptor (beta chain) was observed in a study of T cells in Graves' hyperthyroidism and ophthalmopathy. Study in general: Peripheral blood was drawn at first diagnosis, prior to all treatment.

This clonotype was detected only a few times. Its antigen remains unidentified. Study results and caveats: Most thyroid clonotypes expanded above 0.001 were also detected in blood.

RNA transcripts provided the source from which TCR beta CDR3 regions were amplified. The TCR CDR3 first-round RT-PCR relied on the HTBI primer set. TCRdb independently ran MiXCR on the multiplex PCR reads; one entry per CDR3 protein. The top ten clones hold approximately 50% of a sample with 450,000 to 600,000 distinct CDR3 sequences, about 20% of them seen once. Sequenced input: blood. The sequence came from a man between 40 and 49 years old with Graves' ophthalmopathy.

DNA of the CDR3: TGTGCCAGCTCACGCCTAGCGGGGGCCTCTGGGGCCAACGTCCTGACTTTC. Encoded protein: CASSRLAGASGANVLTF. The chain carries TRBV18 and TRBJ2-6; 10 bases are a match to TRBD2. The germline V gene encodes CDR1 KGHSH and CDR2 LQKENI. V dropped 4 bases and J dropped 0; count of bases not matched to a gene: 3. This CDR3 contains 17 residues.